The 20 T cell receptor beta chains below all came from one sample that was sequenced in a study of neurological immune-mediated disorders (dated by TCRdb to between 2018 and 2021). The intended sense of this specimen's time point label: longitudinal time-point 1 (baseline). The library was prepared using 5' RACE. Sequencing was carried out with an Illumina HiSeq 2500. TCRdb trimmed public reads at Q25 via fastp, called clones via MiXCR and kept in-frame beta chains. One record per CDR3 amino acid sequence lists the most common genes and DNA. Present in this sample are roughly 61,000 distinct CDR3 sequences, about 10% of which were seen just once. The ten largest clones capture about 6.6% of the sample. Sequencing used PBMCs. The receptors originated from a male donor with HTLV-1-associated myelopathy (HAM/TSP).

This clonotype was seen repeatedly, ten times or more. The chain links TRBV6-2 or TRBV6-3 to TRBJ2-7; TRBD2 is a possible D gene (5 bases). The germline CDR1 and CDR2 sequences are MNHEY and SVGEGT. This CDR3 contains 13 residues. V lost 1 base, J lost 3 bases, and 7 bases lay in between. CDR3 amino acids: CASSYLAGYEQYF. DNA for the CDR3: TGTGCCAGCAGTTACTTGGCGGGCTACGAGCAGTACTTC.

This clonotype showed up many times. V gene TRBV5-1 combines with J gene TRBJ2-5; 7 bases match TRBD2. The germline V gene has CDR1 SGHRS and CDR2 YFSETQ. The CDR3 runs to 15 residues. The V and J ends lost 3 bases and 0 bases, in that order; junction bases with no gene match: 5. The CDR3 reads CASSSATSDQETQYF. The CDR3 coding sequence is TGCGCCAGCAGCTCGGCCACTAGCGACCAAGAGACCCAGTACTTC.

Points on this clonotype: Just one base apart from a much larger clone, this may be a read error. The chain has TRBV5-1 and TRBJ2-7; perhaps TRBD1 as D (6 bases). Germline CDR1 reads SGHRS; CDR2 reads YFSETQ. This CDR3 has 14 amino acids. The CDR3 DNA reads TGCGTCAGCAGCCAAATGACAGGTCGAGGCGAGCAGTACTTC. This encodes CVSSQMTGRGEQYF.

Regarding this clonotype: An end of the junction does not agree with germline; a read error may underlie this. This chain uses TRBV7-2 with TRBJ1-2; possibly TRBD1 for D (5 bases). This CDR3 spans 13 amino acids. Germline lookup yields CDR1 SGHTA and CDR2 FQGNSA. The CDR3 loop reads CASIPDSNYGYTF. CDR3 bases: TGTGCAAGCATCCCAGACAGTAACTATGGCTACACCTTC.

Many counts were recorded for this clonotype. The CDR3 spells CSGETRGANYGYTF. The CDR3 nucleotides read TGCAGCGGTGAGACCAGGGGAGCTAACTATGGCTACACCTTC. The chain recombines TRBV29-1 with TRBJ1-2; a weak D match, TRBD1 (6 bases). Trimming left V 7 bases short and J 0 bases short, with 15 bases between. The CDR3 is made up of 14 amino acids. Germline lookup yields CDR1 SQVTM and CDR2 ANQGSEA.

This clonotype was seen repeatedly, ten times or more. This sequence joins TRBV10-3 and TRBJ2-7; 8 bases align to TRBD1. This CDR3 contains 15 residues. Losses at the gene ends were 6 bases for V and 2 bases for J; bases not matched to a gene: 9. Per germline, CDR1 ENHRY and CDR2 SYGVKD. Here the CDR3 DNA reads TGTGCCATCAGAGACGACAGGGGTGGCCCCTACGAGCAGTACTTC. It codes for CAIRDDRGGPYEQYF.

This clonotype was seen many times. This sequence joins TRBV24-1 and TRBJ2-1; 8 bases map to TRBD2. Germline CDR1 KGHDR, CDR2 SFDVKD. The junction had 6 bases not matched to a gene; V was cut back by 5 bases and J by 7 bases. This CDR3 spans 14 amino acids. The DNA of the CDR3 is TGTGCCACCAGTGCCCCGGGGGGGAGGAATGAGCAGTTCTTC. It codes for CATSAPGGRNEQFF.

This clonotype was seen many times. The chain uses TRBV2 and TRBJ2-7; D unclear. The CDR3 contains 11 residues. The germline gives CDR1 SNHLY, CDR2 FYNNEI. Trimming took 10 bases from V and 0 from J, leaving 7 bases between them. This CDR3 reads CATRISYEQYF. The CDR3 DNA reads TGTGCCACCAGGATCTCCTACGAGCAGTACTTC.

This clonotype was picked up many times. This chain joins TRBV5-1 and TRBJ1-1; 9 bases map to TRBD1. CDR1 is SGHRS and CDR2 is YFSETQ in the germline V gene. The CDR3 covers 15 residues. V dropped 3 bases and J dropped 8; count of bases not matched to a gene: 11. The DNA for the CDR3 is TGCGCCAGCAGCTCGGTCCCGGGACAGGGTAGGGAAGCTTTCTTT. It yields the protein CASSSVPGQGREAFF. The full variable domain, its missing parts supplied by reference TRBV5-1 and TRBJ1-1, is KAGVTQTPRYLIKTRGQQVTLSCSPISGHRSVSWYQQTPGQGLQFLFEYFSETQRNKGNFPGRFSGRQFSNSRSEMNVSTLELGDSALYLCASSSVPGQGREAFFGQGTRLTVV.

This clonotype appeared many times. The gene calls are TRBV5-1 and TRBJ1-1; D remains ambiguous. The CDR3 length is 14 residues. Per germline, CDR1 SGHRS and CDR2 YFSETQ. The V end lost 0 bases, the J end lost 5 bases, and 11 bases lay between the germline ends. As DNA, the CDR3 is TGCGCCAGCAGCTTGGACGCAGGTTTTACTGAAGCTTTCTTT. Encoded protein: CASSLDAGFTEAFF.

The CDR3 protein is CSARDPNKANYGYTF. CDR3 nucleotides: TGCAGTGCTAGAGATCCCAATAAAGCTAACTATGGCTACACCTTC. The chain joins TRBV20-1 to TRBJ1-2; no reliable D call. Trimming shortened V by 0 bases and J by 0 bases, and 11 bases separated the two germline ends. The germline gives CDR1 DFQATT, CDR2 SNEGSKA (reference sequence). There are 15 residues in the CDR3.

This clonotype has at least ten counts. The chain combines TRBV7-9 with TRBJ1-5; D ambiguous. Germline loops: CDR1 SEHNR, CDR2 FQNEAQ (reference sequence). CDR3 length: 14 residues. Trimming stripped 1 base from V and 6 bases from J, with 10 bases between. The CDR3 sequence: CASSLGGRSQPQHF. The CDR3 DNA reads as TGTGCCAGCAGCTTAGGGGGTCGGAGTCAGCCCCAGCATTTT.

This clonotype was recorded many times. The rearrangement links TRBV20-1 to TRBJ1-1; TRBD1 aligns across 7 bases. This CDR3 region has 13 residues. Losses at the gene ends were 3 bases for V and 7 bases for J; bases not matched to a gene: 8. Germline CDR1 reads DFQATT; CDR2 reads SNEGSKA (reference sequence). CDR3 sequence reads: CSASVPQGVEAFF. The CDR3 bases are TGCAGTGCTAGTGTACCGCAGGGGGTTGAAGCTTTCTTT.

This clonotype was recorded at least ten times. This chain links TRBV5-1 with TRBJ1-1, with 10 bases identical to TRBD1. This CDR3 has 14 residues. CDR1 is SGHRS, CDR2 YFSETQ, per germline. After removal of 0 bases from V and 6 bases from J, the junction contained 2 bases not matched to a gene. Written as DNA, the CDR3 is TGCGCCAGCAGCTTGGGGACAGGGGGGGCTGAAGCTTTCTTT. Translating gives CASSLGTGGAEAFF.

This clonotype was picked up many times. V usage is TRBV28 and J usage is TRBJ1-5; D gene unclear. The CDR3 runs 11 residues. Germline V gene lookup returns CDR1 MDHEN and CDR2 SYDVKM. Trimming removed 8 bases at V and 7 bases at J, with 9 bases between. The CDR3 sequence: CASLNKQPQHF. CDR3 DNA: TGTGCCAGCTTGAATAAACAGCCCCAGCATTTT.

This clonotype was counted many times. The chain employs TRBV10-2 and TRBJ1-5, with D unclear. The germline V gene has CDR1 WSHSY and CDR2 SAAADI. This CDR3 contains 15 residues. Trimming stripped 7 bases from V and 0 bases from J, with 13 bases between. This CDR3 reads CASTSGRISNQPQHF. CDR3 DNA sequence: TGCGCCAGCACGAGTGGACGGATTAGCAATCAGCCCCAGCATTTT.

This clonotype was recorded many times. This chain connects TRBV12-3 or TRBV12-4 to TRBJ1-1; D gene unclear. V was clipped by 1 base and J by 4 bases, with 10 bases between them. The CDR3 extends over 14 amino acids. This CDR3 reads CASSLVDEGTEAFF. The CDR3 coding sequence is TGTGCCAGCAGTTTAGTGGACGAAGGCACTGAAGCTTTCTTT.

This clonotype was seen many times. The CDR3 region has the DNA TGCGCCAGCAATGAAAACACCGGGGAGCTGTTTTTT. Amino acid sequence: CASNENTGELFF. The chain joins TRBV10-1 to TRBJ2-2; D is uncertain. The CDR3 has 12 amino acids. The V end was cut by 7 bases, the J end by 2 bases, with 5 bases between. Germline lookup yields CDR1 WNHNN and CDR2 SYGVQD (reference sequence).

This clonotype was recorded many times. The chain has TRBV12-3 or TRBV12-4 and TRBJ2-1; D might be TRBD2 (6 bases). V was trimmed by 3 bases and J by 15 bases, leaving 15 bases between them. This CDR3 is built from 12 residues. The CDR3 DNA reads TGTGCCAGCAGTTTGAGGCGGGGCCATCCGTTCTTC. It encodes CASSLRRGHPFF.

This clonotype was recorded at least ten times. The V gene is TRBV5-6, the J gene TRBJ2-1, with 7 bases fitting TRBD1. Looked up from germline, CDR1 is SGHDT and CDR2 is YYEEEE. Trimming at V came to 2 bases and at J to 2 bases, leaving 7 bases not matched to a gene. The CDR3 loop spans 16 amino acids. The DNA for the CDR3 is TGTGCCAGCAGCTTACAGGGGCGCGCAACCTACAATGAGCAGTTCTTC. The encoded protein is CASSLQGRATYNEQFF.